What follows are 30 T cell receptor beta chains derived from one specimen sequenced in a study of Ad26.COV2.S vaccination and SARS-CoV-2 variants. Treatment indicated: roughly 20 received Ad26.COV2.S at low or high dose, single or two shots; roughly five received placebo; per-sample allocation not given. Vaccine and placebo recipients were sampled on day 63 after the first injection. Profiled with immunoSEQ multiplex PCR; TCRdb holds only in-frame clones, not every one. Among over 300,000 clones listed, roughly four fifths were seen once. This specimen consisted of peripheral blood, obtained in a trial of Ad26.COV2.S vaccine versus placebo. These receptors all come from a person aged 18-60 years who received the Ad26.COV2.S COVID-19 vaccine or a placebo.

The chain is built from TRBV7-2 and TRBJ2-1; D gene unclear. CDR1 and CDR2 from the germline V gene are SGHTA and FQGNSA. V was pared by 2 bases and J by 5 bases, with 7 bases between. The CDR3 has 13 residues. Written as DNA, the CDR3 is TGTGCCAGCAGCTTATACCGGAACAATGAGCAGTTCTTC. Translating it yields CASSLYRNNEQFF.

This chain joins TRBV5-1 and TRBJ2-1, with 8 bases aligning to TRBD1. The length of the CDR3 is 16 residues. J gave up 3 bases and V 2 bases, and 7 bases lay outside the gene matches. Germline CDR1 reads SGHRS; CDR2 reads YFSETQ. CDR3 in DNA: TGCGCCAGCAGCTTTCTCCCAGGGGGCGGCTACAATGAGCAGTTCTTC. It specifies CASSFLPGGGYNEQFF.

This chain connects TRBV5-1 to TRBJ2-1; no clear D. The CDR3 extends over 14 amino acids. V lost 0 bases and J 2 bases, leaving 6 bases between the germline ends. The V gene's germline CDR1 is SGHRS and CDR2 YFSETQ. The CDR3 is CASSLATAYNEQFF. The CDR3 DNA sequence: TGCGCCAGCAGCTTGGCGACGGCCTACAATGAGCAGTTCTTC.

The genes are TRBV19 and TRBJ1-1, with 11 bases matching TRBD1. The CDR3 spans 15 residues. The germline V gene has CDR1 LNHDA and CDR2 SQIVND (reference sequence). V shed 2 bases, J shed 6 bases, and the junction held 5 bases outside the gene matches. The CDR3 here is CASSIMGTGGPEAFF. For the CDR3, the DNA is TGTGCCAGTAGTATAATGGGGACAGGGGGACCTGAAGCTTTCTTT.

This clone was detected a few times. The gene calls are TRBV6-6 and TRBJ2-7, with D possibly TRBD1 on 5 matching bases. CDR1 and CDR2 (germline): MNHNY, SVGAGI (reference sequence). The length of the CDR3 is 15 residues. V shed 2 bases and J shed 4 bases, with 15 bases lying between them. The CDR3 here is CASSYVSQGRYEQYF. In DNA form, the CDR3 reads TGTGCCAGCAGTTACGTCTCCCAGGGTAGATACGAGCAGTACTTC.

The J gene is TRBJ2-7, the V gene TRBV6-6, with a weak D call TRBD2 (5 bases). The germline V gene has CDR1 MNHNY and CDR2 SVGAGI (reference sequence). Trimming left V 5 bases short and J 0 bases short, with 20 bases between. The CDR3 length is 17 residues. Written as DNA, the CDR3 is TGTGCCAGCAGTCCATGGACTCCAGACCCCACCTCCTACGAGCAGTACTTC. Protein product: CASSPWTPDPTSYEQYF.

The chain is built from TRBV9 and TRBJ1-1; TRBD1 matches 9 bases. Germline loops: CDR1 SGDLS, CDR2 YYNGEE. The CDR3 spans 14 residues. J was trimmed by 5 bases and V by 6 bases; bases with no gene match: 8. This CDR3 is CASTRTGGRTEAFF. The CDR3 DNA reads TGTGCCAGCACCCGAACAGGGGGCCGGACTGAAGCTTTCTTT.

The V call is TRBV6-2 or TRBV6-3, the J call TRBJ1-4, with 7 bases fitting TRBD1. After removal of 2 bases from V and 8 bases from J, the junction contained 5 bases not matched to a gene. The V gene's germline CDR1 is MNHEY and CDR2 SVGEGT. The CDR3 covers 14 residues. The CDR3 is CASSYHRGREKLFF. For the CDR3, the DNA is TGTGCCAGCAGTTACCACAGGGGAAGGGAAAAACTGTTTTTT.

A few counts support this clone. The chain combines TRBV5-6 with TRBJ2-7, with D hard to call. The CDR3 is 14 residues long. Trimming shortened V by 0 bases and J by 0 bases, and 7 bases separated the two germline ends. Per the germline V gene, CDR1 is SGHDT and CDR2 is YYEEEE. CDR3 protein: CASSLGSVSYEQYF. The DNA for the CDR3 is TGTGCCAGCAGCTTGGGCTCAGTCTCCTACGAGCAGTACTTC.

CDR3 DNA sequence: TGTGCCAGCAGTCCGGGAGGACAGTTCTACGAGCAGTACTTC. Its protein product is CASSPGGQFYEQYF. The J gene is TRBJ2-7, the V gene TRBV6-5; D might be TRBD2 (7 bases). Trimming removed 5 bases at V and 3 bases at J, with 14 bases between. Germline CDR1 is MNHEY and CDR2 is SVGAGI. The length of the CDR3 is 14 residues.

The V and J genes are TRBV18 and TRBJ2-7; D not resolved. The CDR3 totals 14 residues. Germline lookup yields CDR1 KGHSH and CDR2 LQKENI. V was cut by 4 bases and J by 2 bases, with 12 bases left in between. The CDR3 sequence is CASSRATPPYEQYF. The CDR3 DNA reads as TGTGCCAGCTCACGGGCAACCCCCCCCTACGAGCAGTACTTC.

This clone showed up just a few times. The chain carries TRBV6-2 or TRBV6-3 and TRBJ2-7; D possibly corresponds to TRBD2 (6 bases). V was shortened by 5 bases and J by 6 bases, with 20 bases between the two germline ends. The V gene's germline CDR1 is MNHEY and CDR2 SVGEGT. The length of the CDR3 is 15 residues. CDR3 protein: CASSRSRELRVEQYF. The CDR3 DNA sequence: TGTGCCAGCAGTAGGAGCCGGGAGCTACGAGTCGAGCAGTACTTC.

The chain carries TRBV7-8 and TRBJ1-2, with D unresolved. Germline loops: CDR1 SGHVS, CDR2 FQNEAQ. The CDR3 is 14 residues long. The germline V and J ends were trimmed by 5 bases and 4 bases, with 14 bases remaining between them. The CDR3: CASSPRNGIYGYTF. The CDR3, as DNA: TGTGCCAGCAGCCCCCGTAACGGAATCTATGGCTACACCTTC.

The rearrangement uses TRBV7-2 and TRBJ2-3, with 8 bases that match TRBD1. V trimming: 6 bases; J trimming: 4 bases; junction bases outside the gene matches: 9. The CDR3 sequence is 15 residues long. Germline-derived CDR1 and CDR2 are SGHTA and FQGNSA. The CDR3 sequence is CASRGTGWGPDTQYF. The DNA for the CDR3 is TGTGCCAGCAGGGGGACAGGATGGGGCCCAGATACGCAGTATTTT.

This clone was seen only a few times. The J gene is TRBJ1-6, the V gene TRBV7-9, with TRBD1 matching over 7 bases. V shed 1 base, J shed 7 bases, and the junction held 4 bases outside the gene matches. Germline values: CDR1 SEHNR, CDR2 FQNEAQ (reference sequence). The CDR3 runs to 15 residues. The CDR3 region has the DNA TGTGCCAGCAGCTTAGTCCCAGGGGGGAATTCACCCCTCCACTTT. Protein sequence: CASSLVPGGNSPLHF.

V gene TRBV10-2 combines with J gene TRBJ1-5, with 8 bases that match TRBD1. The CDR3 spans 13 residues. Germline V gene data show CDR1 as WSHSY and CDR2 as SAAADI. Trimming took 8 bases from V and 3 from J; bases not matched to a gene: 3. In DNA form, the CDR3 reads TGCGCCAGCCAACAGGGGGACAATCAGCCCCAGCATTTT. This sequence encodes CASQQGDNQPQHF.

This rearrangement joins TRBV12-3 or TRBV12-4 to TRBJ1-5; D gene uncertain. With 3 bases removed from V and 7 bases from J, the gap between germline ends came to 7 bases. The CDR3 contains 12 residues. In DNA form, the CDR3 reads TGTGCCAGCAGTTTCCCAGGACAGCCCCAGCATTTT. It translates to CASSFPGQPQHF.

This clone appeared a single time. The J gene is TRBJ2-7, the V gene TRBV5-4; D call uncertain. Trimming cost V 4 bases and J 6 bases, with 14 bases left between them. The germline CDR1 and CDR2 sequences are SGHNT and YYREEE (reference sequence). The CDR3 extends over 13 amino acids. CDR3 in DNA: TGTGCCAGCAGCCCCCGGAGAGAGATCGAGCAGTACTTC. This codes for CASSPRREIEQYF.

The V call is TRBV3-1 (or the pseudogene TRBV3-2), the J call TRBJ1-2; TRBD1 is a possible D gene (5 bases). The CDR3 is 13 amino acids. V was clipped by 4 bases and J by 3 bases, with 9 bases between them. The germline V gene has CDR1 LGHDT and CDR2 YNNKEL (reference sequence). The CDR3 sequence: CASSPLTDYGYTF. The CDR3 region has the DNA TGTGCCAGCAGCCCTTTGACAGACTATGGCTACACCTTC.

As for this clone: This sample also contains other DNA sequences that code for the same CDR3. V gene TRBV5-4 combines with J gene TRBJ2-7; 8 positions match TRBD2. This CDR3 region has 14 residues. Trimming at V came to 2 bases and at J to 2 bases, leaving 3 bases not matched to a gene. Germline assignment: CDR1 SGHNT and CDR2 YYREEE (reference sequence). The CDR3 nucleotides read TGTGCCAGCAGCTTCGGACTAGCTCCCTACGAGCAGTACTTC. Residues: CASSFGLAPYEQYF.

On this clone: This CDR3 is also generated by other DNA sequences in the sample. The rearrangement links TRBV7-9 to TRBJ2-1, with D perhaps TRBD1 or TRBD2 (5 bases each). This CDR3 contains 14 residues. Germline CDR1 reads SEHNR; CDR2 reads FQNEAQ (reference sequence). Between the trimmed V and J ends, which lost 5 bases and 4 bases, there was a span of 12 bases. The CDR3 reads CASSRDLIYNEQFF. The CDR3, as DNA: TGTGCCAGCAGCCGGGACCTTATTTACAATGAGCAGTTCTTC. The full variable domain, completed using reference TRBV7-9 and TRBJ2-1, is DTGVSQNPRHKITKRGQNVTFRCDPISEHNRLYWYRQTLGQGPEFLTYFQNEAQLEKSRLLSDRFSAERPKGSFSTLEIQRTEQGDSAMYLCASSRDLIYNEQFFGPGTRLTVL.

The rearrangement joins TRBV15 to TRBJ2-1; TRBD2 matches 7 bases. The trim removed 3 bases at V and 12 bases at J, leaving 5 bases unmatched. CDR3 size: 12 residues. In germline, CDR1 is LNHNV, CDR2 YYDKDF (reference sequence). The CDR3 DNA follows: TGTGCCACCAGCAGGGGGAGGGAATCGCAGTTCTTC. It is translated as CATSRGRESQFF.

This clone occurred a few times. In DNA, the CDR3 is TGTGCCAGCACTTCTACCGGCTATGGCTACACCTTC. Its protein product is CASTSTGYGYTF. The V call is TRBV6-5, the J call TRBJ1-2, with D unclear. V was pared by 7 bases and J by 4 bases, with 10 bases between. The CDR3 spans 12 residues. CDR1 and CDR2 (germline): MNHEY, SVGAGI.

CDR3 protein: CASSLEGGSGANVLTF. In DNA, the CDR3 is TGCGCCAGCAGCCTGGAGGGCGGTTCTGGGGCCAACGTCCTGACTTTC. The chain recombines TRBV5-1 with TRBJ2-6; a possible D gene is TRBD2 (6 bases). The CDR3 length is 16 residues. Germline V gene lookup returns CDR1 SGHRS and CDR2 YFSETQ. V was clipped by 4 bases and J by 1 base, with 12 bases between them. Together with reference TRBV5-1 and TRBJ2-6, the CDR3 gives the full variable domain: KAGVTQTPRYLIKTRGQQVTLSCSPISGHRSVSWYQQTPGQGLQFLFEYFSETQRNKGNFPGRFSGRQFSNSRSEMNVSTLELGDSALYLCASSLEGGSGANVLTFGAGSRLTVL.

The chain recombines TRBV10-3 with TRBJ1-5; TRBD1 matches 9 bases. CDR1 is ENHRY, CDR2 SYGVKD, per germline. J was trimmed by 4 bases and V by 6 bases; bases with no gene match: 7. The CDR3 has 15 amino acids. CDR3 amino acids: CAISAGQGLNQPQHF. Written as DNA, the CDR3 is TGTGCCATCAGCGCGGGACAGGGCTTGAATCAGCCCCAGCATTTT.

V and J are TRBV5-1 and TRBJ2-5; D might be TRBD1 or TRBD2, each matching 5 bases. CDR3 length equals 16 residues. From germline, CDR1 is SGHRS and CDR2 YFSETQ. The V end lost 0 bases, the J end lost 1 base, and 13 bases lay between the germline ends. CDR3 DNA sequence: TGCGCCAGCAGCTTGGGCCGGGGCTACCGCCAAGAGACCCAGTACTTC. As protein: CASSLGRGYRQETQYF.

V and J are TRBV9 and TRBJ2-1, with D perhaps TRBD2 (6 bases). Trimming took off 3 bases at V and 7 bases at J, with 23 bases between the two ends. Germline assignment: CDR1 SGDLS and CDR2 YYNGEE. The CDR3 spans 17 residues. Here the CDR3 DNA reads TGTGCCAGCAGCGATCGTCTAGCGTTCCGGTCGGGAAATGAGCAGTTCTTC. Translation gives CASSDRLAFRSGNEQFF.

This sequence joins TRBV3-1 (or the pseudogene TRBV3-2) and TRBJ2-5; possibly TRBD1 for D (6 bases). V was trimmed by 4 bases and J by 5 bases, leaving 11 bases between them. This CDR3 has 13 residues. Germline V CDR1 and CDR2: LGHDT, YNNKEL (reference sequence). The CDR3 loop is CASSRQGWETQYF. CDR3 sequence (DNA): TGTGCCAGCAGCCGGCAGGGGTGGGAGACCCAGTACTTC.

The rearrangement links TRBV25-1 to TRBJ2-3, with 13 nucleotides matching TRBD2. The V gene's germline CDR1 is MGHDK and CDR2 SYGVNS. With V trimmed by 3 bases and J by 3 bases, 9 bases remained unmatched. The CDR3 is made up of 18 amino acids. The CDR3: CASSDFHRTSGRTDTQYF. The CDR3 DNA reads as TGTGCCAGCAGTGATTTCCACCGGACTAGCGGGAGAACAGATACGCAGTATTTT.

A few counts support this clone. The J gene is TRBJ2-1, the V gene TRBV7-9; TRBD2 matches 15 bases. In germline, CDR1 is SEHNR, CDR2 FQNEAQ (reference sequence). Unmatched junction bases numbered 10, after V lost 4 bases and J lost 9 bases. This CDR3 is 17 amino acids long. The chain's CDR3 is CASSSKAGTSGRIEQFF. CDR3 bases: TGTGCCAGCAGCTCCAAAGCCGGGACTAGCGGGAGGATTGAGCAGTTCTTC.